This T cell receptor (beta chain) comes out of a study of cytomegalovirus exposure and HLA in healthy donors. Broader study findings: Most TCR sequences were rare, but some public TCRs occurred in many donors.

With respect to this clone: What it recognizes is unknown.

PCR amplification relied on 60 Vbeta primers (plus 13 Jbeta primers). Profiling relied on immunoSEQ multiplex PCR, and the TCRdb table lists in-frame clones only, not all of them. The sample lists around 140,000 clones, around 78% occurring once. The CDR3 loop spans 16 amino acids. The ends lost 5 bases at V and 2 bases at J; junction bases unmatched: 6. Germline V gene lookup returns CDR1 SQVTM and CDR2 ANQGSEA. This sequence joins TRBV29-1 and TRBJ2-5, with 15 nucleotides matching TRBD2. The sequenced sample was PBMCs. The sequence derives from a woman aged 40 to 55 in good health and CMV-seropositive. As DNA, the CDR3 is TGCAGCGTTTGGACTAGCGGGAGGGGGGGGCAAGAGACCCAGTACTTC. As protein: CSVWTSGRGGQETQYF.